This entry features one TCR beta chain sequence. Assay used: immunoSEQ multiplex PCR; TCRdb lists only in-frame clones, some missing. The top ten clones hold under 2.5% of a sample with under 300,000 clones, about nine tenths of them seen once. This record comes from a study of blood T cell repertoires in COVID-19. The CDR3 has 14 residues. Trimming left V 4 bases short and J 2 bases short, with 12 bases between. Per germline, CDR1 SGHNT and CDR2 YYREEE (reference sequence). The receptor was isolated from a woman aged 55 to 70 who had recovered from COVID-19. The sequenced sample was PBMCs or T cells enriched from blood (not recorded which). The chain employs TRBV5-4 and TRBJ1-2; a possible D gene is TRBD1 (5 bases). The CDR3 is CASSPGGENYGYTF. The DNA for the CDR3 is TGTGCCAGCAGCCCCGGGGGGGAAAACTATGGCTACACCTTC.